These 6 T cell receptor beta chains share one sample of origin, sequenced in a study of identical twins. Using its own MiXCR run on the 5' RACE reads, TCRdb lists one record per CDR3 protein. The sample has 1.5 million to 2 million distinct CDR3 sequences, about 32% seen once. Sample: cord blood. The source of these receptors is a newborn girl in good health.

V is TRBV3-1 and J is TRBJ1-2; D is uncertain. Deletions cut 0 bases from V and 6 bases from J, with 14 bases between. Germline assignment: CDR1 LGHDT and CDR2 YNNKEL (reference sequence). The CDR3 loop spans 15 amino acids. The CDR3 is CASSQDFGSGNGYTF. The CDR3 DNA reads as TGTGCCAGCAGCCAAGATTTCGGCAGTGGGAATGGCTACACCTTC.

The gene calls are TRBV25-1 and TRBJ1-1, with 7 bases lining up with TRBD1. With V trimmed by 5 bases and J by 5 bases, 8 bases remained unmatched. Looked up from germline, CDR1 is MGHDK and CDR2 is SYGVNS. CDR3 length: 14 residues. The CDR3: CASSTYRGETEAFF. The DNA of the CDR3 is TGTGCCAGCAGTACTTACAGGGGAGAAACTGAAGCTTTCTTT. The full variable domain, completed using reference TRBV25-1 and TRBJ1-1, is EADIYQTPRYLVIGTGKKITLECSQTMGHDKMYWYQQDPGMELHLIHYSYGVNSTEKGDLSSESTVSRIRTEHFPLTLESARPSHTSQYLCASSTYRGETEAFFGQGTRLTVV.

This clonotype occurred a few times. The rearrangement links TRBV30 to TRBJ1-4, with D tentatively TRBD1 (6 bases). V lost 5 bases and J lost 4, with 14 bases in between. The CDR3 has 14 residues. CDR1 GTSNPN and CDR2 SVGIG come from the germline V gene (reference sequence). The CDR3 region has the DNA TGTGCCTGGGTTAACAGGGAGGGTAATGAAAAACTGTTTTTT. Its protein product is CAWVNREGNEKLFF.

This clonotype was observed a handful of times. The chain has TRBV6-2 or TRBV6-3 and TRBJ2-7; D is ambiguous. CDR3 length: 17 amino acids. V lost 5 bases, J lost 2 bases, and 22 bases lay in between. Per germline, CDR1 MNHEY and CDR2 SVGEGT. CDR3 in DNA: TGTGCCAGCAGTAGGGTTGGTTTGGCCAGTCGCCCCTACGAGCAGTACTTC. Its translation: CASSRVGLASRPYEQYF.

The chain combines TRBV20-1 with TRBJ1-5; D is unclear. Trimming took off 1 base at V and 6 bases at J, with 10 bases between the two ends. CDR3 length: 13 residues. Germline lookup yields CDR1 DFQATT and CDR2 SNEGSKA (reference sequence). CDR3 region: CSARGTEGQPQHF. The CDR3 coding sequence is TGCAGTGCTAGAGGGACGGAGGGTCAGCCCCAGCATTTT.

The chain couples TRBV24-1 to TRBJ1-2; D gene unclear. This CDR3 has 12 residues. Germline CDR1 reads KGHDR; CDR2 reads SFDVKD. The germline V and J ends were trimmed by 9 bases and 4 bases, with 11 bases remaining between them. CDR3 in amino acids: CATPRTIYGYTF. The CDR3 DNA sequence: TGTGCCACCCCGAGGACCATCTATGGCTACACCTTC.